The sequence of this TCR beta chain was determined in a study of T cell repertoires in cytomegalovirus infection. Germline CDR1 and CDR2: SGHVS and FNYEAQ. The CDR3 contains 15 residues. The ends lost 8 bases at V and 5 bases at J; junction bases unmatched: 10. This clonotype was observed a handful of times. The antigen is not known. General study results and limits: In two of eight donors, the top clonotype was HLA-C-restricted CMV-specific.

TCRdb independently ran MiXCR on the reads; one entry per CDR3 protein. The sample lists some 800,000 distinct CDR3 sequences, approximately 30% occurring once. The chain combines TRBV7-6 with TRBJ2-2; 8 nucleotides align to TRBD1. Sequencing was performed on cultured CD8+ T cells from PBMCs, taken from culture after CMV antigen stimulation. The source is a human donor in good health (CMV status not recorded). Some clones in this sample may be carry-over from other donors' samples. This CDR3 reads CASVLSGGPTGELFF. The CDR3 bases are TGTGCCAGCGTGTTGTCAGGGGGCCCAACCGGGGAGCTGTTTTTT.